This T cell receptor (beta chain) derives from a study of cytotoxic CD8 clonotypes in ibrutinib-treated CLL. Profiled with immunoSEQ multiplex PCR; TCRdb holds only in-frame clones, not every one. The sample has 270,000 or so clones, 60% to 80% seen once; the top ten hold around 5.3%. CDR3 size: 15 residues. CDR1 MNHEY and CDR2 SVGAGI come from the germline V gene. Losses at the gene ends were 6 bases for V and 0 bases for J; bases not matched to a gene: 7. Roughly 1.8 micrograms of genomic DNA from cryopreserved PBMCs went into TCR beta libraries. Material: PBMCs, obtained at disease progression, from a patient treated with ibrutinib. This receptor was obtained from a human donor with chronic lymphocytic leukemia. The chain links TRBV6-5 to TRBJ2-7, with TRBD1 identical over 8 bases. DNA of the CDR3: TGTGCCAGCAGACAGACCGGGACAGGCTCCTACGAGCAGTACTTC. Encoded protein: CASRQTGTGSYEQYF.